The 28 T cell receptor beta chains listed next were all sequenced from one sample in a study of regulatory T cells in long-lasting Graves disease. Time point specified: persistent/refractory GD, antithyroid drugs over 5 years with positive TRAb. The TCR library was made from RNA that had been extracted from PBMCs in TRIzol. Library construction for TCR beta used iRepertoire HTBI primers and Arm-PCR of CDR3 regions. From the multiplex PCR reads, TCRdb called clonotypes with MiXCR, one entry per CDR3 protein. The table lists a few hundred thousand distinct CDR3 sequences, approximately 23% of them singletons, with about 27% in the top ten. The input for sequencing was peripheral blood mononuclear cells (PBMCs), taken when the disease was refractory, from a patient treated with antithyroid drugs. These receptors all come from a woman between 40 and 55 years old with Graves disease.

On this clonotype itself: A much larger clone differs from this one at a single base, so this may be a read error. The chain joins TRBV7-9 to TRBJ2-7, with 8 bases aligning to TRBD1. CDR1 and CDR2 from the germline V gene are SEHNR and FQNEAQ (reference sequence). The CDR3 consists of 14 residues. CDR3 region: CVSSPIQGVDEQYF. DNA of the CDR3: TGTGTCAGCAGCCCGATACAGGGGGTCGACGAGCAGTACTTC.

This clonotype was detected only a few times. Germline and junction disagree at one end, which may indicate a read error. J is TRBJ1-5 and V is TRBV5-1, with D possibly TRBD1 on 5 matching bases. Germline assignment: CDR1 SGHRS and CDR2 YFSETQ. This CDR3 is 13 amino acids long. The CDR3 coding sequence is TGTGCCAGCAGCTGGGGACCGGATCAGCCCCAGCATTTT. Protein: CASSWGPDQPQHF.

Remarks on this clonotype: A much more abundant neighbour one base away suggests this may be a read error. The V call is TRBV20-1, the J call TRBJ2-7, with 10 bases fitting TRBD2. The germline V gene encodes CDR1 DFQATT and CDR2 SNEGSKA (reference sequence). The CDR3 loop spans 12 amino acids. The CDR3 loop is CRPGTSAYEQHF. In DNA, the CDR3 is TGCAGGCCTGGGACTAGCGCGTACGAGCAGCACTTC.

V usage is TRBV5-5 and J usage is TRBJ1-1; 7 bases match TRBD1. V shed 0 bases and J 0 bases; nucleotides not matched to a gene: 8. The CDR3 extends over 17 amino acids. CDR1 and CDR2 (germline): SGHKS, YYEKEE (reference sequence). The DNA for the CDR3 is TGTGCCAGCAGCTTGGGCTACAGGGGCAGCATGAACACTGAAGCTTTCTTT. Its protein product is CASSLGYRGSMNTEAFF.

This clonotype came up once. The J gene is TRBJ1-2, the V gene TRBV27; D is undetermined. Germline assignment: CDR1 MNHEY and CDR2 SMNVEV (reference sequence). Trimming stripped 3 bases from V and 5 bases from J, with 13 bases between. The CDR3 extends over 14 amino acids. The CDR3 spells CASSFRVGSYGYTF. The CDR3 DNA follows: TGTGCCAGCAGTTTTCGGGTTGGGTCGTATGGCTACACCTTC.

V and J are TRBV30 and TRBJ1-1; unclear D gene. V lost 2 bases and J lost 7, with 8 bases in between. Germline V lookup: CDR1 GTSNPN, CDR2 SVGIG (reference sequence). The CDR3 consists of 11 residues. CDR3: CAWSPKGEAFF. The CDR3 DNA reads TGTGCCTGGAGTCCAAAGGGTGAAGCTTTCTTT.

Worth noting for this clonotype: A much larger clonotype is one base distant, so this may be a read error. The V call is TRBV28, the J call TRBJ2-2; 7 bases map to TRBD1. The V gene's germline CDR1 is MDHEN and CDR2 SYDVKM. V was pared by 5 bases and J by 6 bases, with 12 bases of the junction left unmatched. The CDR3 is 16 residues long. DNA for the CDR3: TGTGCCAGCAGTCACCACAGGGGATCGGTGTCCGGGGAGCTGTTTTTT. Its translation: CASSHHRGSVSGELFF.

A word on this clonotype: Possible read error: a much larger clone is one base away. This chain uses TRBV11-2 with TRBJ2-2, with 10 bases lining up with TRBD1. CDR1 is SGHAT, CDR2 FQNNGV, per germline. The CDR3 contains 14 residues. The CDR3 DNA reads as TGTGCCAGCAAACGGACAGGGGGGCCCGGGGGGCTGTTTTTT. Amino acid sequence: CASKRTGGPGGLFF.

This clonotype was picked up many times. This chain uses TRBV24-1 with TRBJ2-2; 8 nucleotides agree with TRBD2. The CDR3 has 17 amino acids. Germline V CDR1 and CDR2: KGHDR, SFDVKD. With V trimmed by 4 bases and J by 6 bases, 12 bases remained unmatched. The CDR3 spells CATSDHPGLGIAGELFF. CDR3 nucleotides: TGTGCCACCAGTGACCACCCGGGACTAGGAATAGCCGGGGAGCTGTTTTTT.

This clonotype was observed a few times. The chain links TRBV5-1 to TRBJ1-2; D perhaps matches TRBD1 (6 bases). Deletions cut 3 bases from V and 2 bases from J, with 11 bases between. The germline V gene has CDR1 SGHRS and CDR2 YFSETQ. The CDR3 runs to 14 residues. CDR3 residues: CASSSRGGNYGYTF. The CDR3 nucleotides are TGCGCCAGCAGCTCGAGGGGGGGAAACTATGGCTACACCTTC.

This chain uses TRBV25-1 with TRBJ2-2; TRBD1 might be the D (5 bases). Trimming left V 6 bases short and J 2 bases short, with 7 bases between. The CDR3 is 13 residues long. CDR1 and CDR2 (germline): MGHDK, SYGVNS. The CDR3 DNA reads TGTGCCAGCAGGACAGCAAACACCGGGGAGCTGTTTTTT. Translated: CASRTANTGELFF.

This clonotype occurred many times. The V gene is TRBV6-5, the J gene TRBJ1-2; unclear D gene. This CDR3 spans 13 amino acids. Looked up from germline, CDR1 is MNHEY and CDR2 is SVGAGI. V lost 2 bases and J lost 6, with 10 bases in between. CDR3 in amino acids: CASSYRRQNGYTF. DNA of the CDR3: TGTGCCAGCAGTTACCGGCGCCAGAATGGCTACACCTTC.

As regards this clonotype: Possible read error: a much larger clone is one base away. No conserved phenylalanine or tryptophan is present at the end of the CDR3, so a read error is the likely explanation. The DNA is omitted, as the CDR3 cannot be located on it reliably, and the CDR3 follows TCRdb's listing. The chain couples TRBV28 to TRBJ2-7; TRBD1 reflects the table's D call only, with no check against the DNA. Ends included, the CDR3 has 12 residues. Per the germline V gene, CDR1 is MDHEN and CDR2 is SYDVKM. The CDR3 spells CASSLSGTPLYL.

The chain is built from TRBV5-4 and TRBJ2-7, with 9 bases identical to TRBD1. There are 15 residues in the CDR3. Germline trimming cut 4 bases from V and 2 bases from J; bases unmatched to any gene: 7. Germline V gene data show CDR1 as SGHNT and CDR2 as YYREEE (reference sequence). The CDR3 coding sequence is TGTGCCAGCAGCCACCGAGGGACAGGGACCTACGAGCAGTACTTC. It encodes CASSHRGTGTYEQYF.

This chain uses TRBV20-1 with TRBJ2-7; no clear D. V was pared by 2 bases and J by 2 bases, with 7 bases between. Germline CDR1 is DFQATT and CDR2 is SNEGSKA (reference sequence). The CDR3 covers 12 residues. CDR3 protein: CSARFPAYEQYF. The CDR3 DNA sequence: TGCAGTGCTAGATTTCCCGCCTACGAGCAGTACTTC.

With respect to this clonotype: One base away lies a much larger clone, so this may be a sequencing read error. This chain connects TRBV27 to TRBJ2-7; 8 nucleotides align to TRBD1. This CDR3 has 15 residues. Looked up from germline, CDR1 is MNHEY and CDR2 is SMNVEV (reference sequence). CDR3 amino acids: CASSPRGLRAYEQHF. The CDR3 DNA is TGTGCCAGCAGTCCCAGGGGGCTACGGGCCTACGAGCAGCACTTC.

This clonotype was seen a few times. The rearrangement links TRBV5-6 to TRBJ2-4; D is possibly TRBD1 (6 bases). The CDR3 has 16 residues. Looked up from germline, CDR1 is SGHDT and CDR2 is YYEEEE. Trimming took 4 bases from V and 10 from J, leaving 24 bases between them. This CDR3 reads CASSMTYAIARGIQYF. CDR3 coding DNA: TGTGCCAGCAGCATGACATATGCGATAGCTAGGGGGATTCAGTACTTC.

This clonotype was seen at least ten times. The J gene is TRBJ2-7, the V gene TRBV29-1; possible D gene TRBD2, 6 bases. V was trimmed by 5 bases and J by 6 bases, leaving 17 bases between them. CDR3 length: 13 residues. CDR1 and CDR2 from the germline V gene are SQVTM and ANQGSEA. The CDR3 region is CSVCLFRGGEQYF. The CDR3 DNA reads TGCAGCGTTTGCCTCTTCCGGGGAGGCGAGCAGTACTTC.

In this sample, this clonotype turned up a few times. The CDR3 is CASSEIRTGELNTEAFF. CDR3 bases: TGTGCCAGCAGCGAAATTCGGACAGGGGAATTGAACACTGAAGCTTTCTTT. J is TRBJ1-1 and V is TRBV9; 9 nucleotides align to TRBD1. Trimming at V came to 3 bases and at J to 0 bases, leaving 9 bases not matched to a gene. In germline, CDR1 is SGDLS, CDR2 YYNGEE. There are 17 residues in the CDR3.

This clonotype was seen many times. CDR3 in amino acids: CASSSVGASSYEQYF. The CDR3 DNA is TGTGCCAGCAGTTCCGTCGGTGCTAGCTCCTACGAGCAGTACTTC. The J gene is TRBJ2-7, the V gene TRBV28, with D uncertain. The CDR3 length is 15 residues. Trimming left V 4 bases short and J 0 bases short, with 13 bases between. Per germline, CDR1 MDHEN and CDR2 SYDVKM. Based on the CDR3 plus reference TRBV28 and TRBJ2-7, the full variable domain is DVKVTQSSRYLVKRTGEKVFLECVQDMDHENMFWYRQDPGLGLRLIYFSYDVKMKEKGDIPEGYSVSREKKERFSLILESASTNQTSMYLCASSSVGASSYEQYFGPGTRLTVT.

This clonotype appeared a few times. The chain links TRBV12-3 or TRBV12-4 to TRBJ1-3, with 8 bases fitting TRBD1. The CDR3 runs 13 residues. The V and J ends lost 7 bases and 4 bases, in that order; junction bases with no gene match: 3. CDR3 region: CASTGDRGNTIYF. CDR3 sequence (DNA): TGTGCCAGCACCGGGGACAGGGGAAACACCATATATTTT.

This clonotype was seen a few times. This chain connects TRBV4-1 to TRBJ1-5, with a weak D call TRBD1 (5 bases). Trimming took 1 base from V and 5 from J, leaving 21 bases between them. The CDR3 is 18 amino acids. Germline V gene lookup returns CDR1 MGHRA and CDR2 YSYEKL. CDR3 bases: TGCGCCAGCAGCCAAGTAGGGCAGGGACGGGCCTTACATCAGCCCCAGCATTTT. As protein: CASSQVGQGRALHQPQHF.

Turning to this clonotype: It may be a read error: a sequence one base away is much more abundant. V gene TRBV7-8 combines with J gene TRBJ2-7; D tentatively reads TRBD1 or TRBD2 (5 bases each). Trimming left V 4 bases short and J 5 bases short, with 15 bases between. In germline, CDR1 is SGHVS, CDR2 FQNEAQ. The length of the CDR3 is 14 residues. The CDR3 protein is CASSSGLGAHEQYF. The CDR3, as DNA: TGTGCCAGCAGCTCCGGACTTGGGGCCCACGAGCAGTACTTC. The whole variable domain, filled in from reference TRBV7-8 and TRBJ2-7, reads GAGVSQSPRYKVAKRGQDVALRCDPISGHVSLFWYQQALGQGPEFLTYFQNEAQLDKSGLPSDRFFAERPEGSVSTLKIQRTQQEDSAVYLCASSSGLGAHEQYFGPGTRLTVT.

The chain recombines TRBV20-1 with TRBJ1-3; D gene ambiguous. This CDR3 region has 15 residues. Trimming left V 3 bases short and J 1 base short, with 13 bases between. Germline assignment: CDR1 DFQATT and CDR2 SNEGSKA (reference sequence). This chain's CDR3 is CSASPKTASGNTIYF. The DNA of the CDR3 is TGCAGTGCTAGTCCTAAGACCGCGTCTGGAAACACCATATATTTT.

This clonotype came up many times. J is TRBJ2-2 and V is TRBV12-3 or TRBV12-4; 10 bases match TRBD1. This CDR3 is built from 17 residues. V lost 2 bases and J lost 1; bases outside the gene matches: 4. CDR3 amino acids: CASSLLGQGGNTGELFF. The CDR3 nucleotides are TGTGCCAGCAGTTTACTCGGACAGGGGGGGAACACCGGGGAGCTGTTTTTT.

This clonotype was found many times. This rearrangement joins TRBV3-1 to TRBJ2-5, with no clear D. The V end lost 6 bases, the J end lost 3 bases, and 8 bases lay between the germline ends. The germline gives CDR1 LGHDT, CDR2 YNNKEL (reference sequence). This CDR3 has 12 residues. This CDR3 reads CASRRLEETQYF. For the CDR3, the DNA is TGTGCCAGCAGACGGCTGGAAGAGACCCAGTACTTC.

This clonotype turned up a few times. This chain joins TRBV7-9 and TRBJ2-7; tentatively, D is TRBD2 (5 bases). V lost 4 bases, J lost 5 bases, and 12 bases lay in between. Germline loops: CDR1 SEHNR, CDR2 FQNEAQ (reference sequence). The CDR3 spans 13 residues. CDR3 coding DNA: TGTGCCAGCAGCTACGCGGGCTGGAACGAGCAGTACTTC. Protein sequence: CASSYAGWNEQYF.

In this sample, this clonotype turned up many times. J is TRBJ1-5 and V is TRBV28, with TRBD1 as a possible D gene (6 bases). The CDR3 length is 15 residues. V dropped 5 bases and J dropped 7 bases, with 18 bases sitting between them. CDR1 is MDHEN, CDR2 SYDVKM, per germline. The CDR3 loop is CASSKIWGAKQPQHF. In DNA form, the CDR3 reads TGTGCCAGCAGTAAAATATGGGGGGCCAAGCAGCCCCAGCATTTT.